These T cell receptor beta chains were read from a single sample in a study of blood T cell repertoires in COVID-19. Clones were sequenced by immunoSEQ multiplex PCR, and TCRdb holds only the in-frame ones, with some missing. The table includes 83,000 or so clones, around nine tenths detected once. The specimen sequenced was peripheral blood. Source of these receptors: a man at least 80 years old with active or convalescent COVID-19. Each CDR3 is given with its conserved first and last residue. D genes are given only for firm matches. The size entry is marked missing in some rows and otherwise reads once, few, many or a size class.

j_gene	d_gene	abundance	v_gene	CDR3aa	CDR3nt
TRBJ2-3	NA	NA	TRBV19	CASSIEASTDTQYF	TGTGCCAGTAGTATTGAGGCTAGCACAGATACGCAGTATTTT
TRBJ1-6	NA	NA	TRBV4-1	CASSQVFFETGGSPLHF	TGCGCCAGCAGCCAAGTGTTCTTCGAGACAGGTGGTTCACCCCTCCACTTT
TRBJ2-1	TRBD1	NA	TRBV5-4	CASSWGQGVYNEQFF	TGTGCCAGCAGCTGGGGACAGGGGGTCTACAATGAGCAGTTCTTC
TRBJ2-2	NA	NA	TRBV9	CASSADYTGELFF	TGTGCCAGCAGCGCCGACTACACCGGGGAGCTGTTTTTT
TRBJ2-6	NA	once	TRBV11-2	CASSLGPGAGANVLTF	TGTGCCAGCAGCTTAGGTCCCGGGGCTGGGGCCAACGTCCTGACTTTC
TRBJ1-1	NA	NA	TRBV5-1	CASSLAGVVNTEAFF	TGCGCCAGCAGCTTGGCCGGAGTTGTTAACACTGAAGCTTTCTTT
TRBJ1-2	TRBD1	NA	TRBV29-1	CSVDRGEDGYTF	TGCAGCGTGGACAGGGGGGAAGATGGCTACACCTTC
TRBJ2-2	TRBD2	NA	TRBV9	CASSVGGTINTGELFF	TGTGCCAGCAGCGTAGGAGGGACTATCAACACCGGGGAGCTGTTTTTT
TRBJ1-2	NA	NA	TRBV3-1/TRBV3-2	CASSRGEVSGYTF	TGTGCCAGCAGCAGAGGGGAGGTCTCTGGCTACACCTTC
TRBJ2-5	NA	NA	TRBV9	CASSVGAREVTETQYF	TGTGCCAGCAGCGTAGGGGCTCGCGAAGTGACAGAGACCCAGTACTTC
TRBJ1-5	NA	NA	TRBV19	CASSPRRVSGDGNQPQHF	TGTGCCAGTAGTCCCAGAAGGGTTAGCGGTGATGGCAATCAGCCCCAGCATTTT
TRBJ1-4	TRBD1	NA	TRBV28	CASNTGTGNEKLFF	TGTGCCAGCAACACCGGGACAGGGAATGAAAAACTGTTTTTT
TRBJ2-1	TRBD2	NA	TRBV12-5	CASGLDPPTSGRSGEQFF	TGTGCTAGTGGTTTGGACCCCCCCACTAGCGGGAGGTCTGGTGAGCAGTTCTTC
TRBJ2-3	TRBD2	NA	TRBV6-2/TRBV6-3	CASSWRGGVDTQYF	TGTGCCAGCAGTTGGCGGGGGGGTGTAGATACGCAGTATTTT
TRBJ2-2	NA	NA	TRBV5-4	CASRLDRNTGELFF	TGTGCCAGCAGGTTGGACAGGAACACCGGGGAGCTGTTTTTT
TRBJ1-2	NA	NA	TRBV28	CASSPRGWRDNYGYTF	TGTGCCAGCAGTCCCCGGGGGTGGAGGGACAACTATGGCTACACCTTC
TRBJ1-4	TRBD1	NA	TRBV9	CASSAGTGPNEKLFF	TGTGCCAGCAGCGCGGGGACAGGGCCCAATGAAAAACTGTTTTTT
TRBJ2-5	TRBD1	once	TRBV5-5	CASRGQGGETQYF	TGTGCCAGCAGGGGACAGGGCGGGGAGACCCAGTACTTC
TRBJ1-2	TRBD1	NA	TRBV7-9	CASSGARTNRGGGYTF	TGTGCCAGCAGCGGAGCTCGTACCAACAGGGGCGGCGGCTACACCTTC
TRBJ2-2	NA	NA	TRBV7-9	CASSAGFANTGELFF	TGTGCCAGCAGCGCGGGATTCGCGAACACCGGGGAGCTGTTTTTT
TRBJ2-1	TRBD1	NA	TRBV11-3	CASSPSGTGINEQFF	TGTGCCAGCAGCCCCTCCGGGACAGGGATAAATGAGCAGTTCTTC
TRBJ1-5	NA	NA	TRBV18	CASSRGSNQPQHF	TGTGCCAGCTCCAGGGGTAGCAATCAGCCCCAGCATTTT
TRBJ1-3	NA	NA	TRBV6-5	CASRSRQVSGNTIYF	TGTGCCAGCAGATCGCGACAGGTCTCTGGAAACACCATATATTTT
TRBJ1-5	NA	NA	TRBV19	CATRAHRGNQPQHF	TGTGCCACCAGGGCACACCGTGGCAATCAGCCCCAGCATTTT
TRBJ1-2	TRBD1	NA	TRBV24-1	CATNEGDRDYGYTF	TGTGCCACCAATGAGGGGGACAGAGACTATGGCTACACCTTC
TRBJ1-4	NA	NA	TRBV6-5	CASKQGPGEKLFF	TGTGCCAGCAAGCAGGGGCCGGGCGAAAAACTGTTTTTT
TRBJ2-1	NA	NA	TRBV6-5	CASSTQTGYNEQFF	TGTGCCAGCAGTACCCAGACAGGCTACAATGAGCAGTTCTTC
TRBJ1-5	NA	NA	TRBV6-2/TRBV6-3	CASSYVSSNQPQHF	TGTGCCAGCAGTTACGTGAGTAGCAATCAGCCCCAGCATTTT
TRBJ2-2	NA	NA	TRBV5-1	CASSLGGGDTGELFF	TGCGCCAGCAGCTTGGGAGGGGGAGACACCGGGGAGCTGTTTTTT
TRBJ1-3	NA	once	TRBV30	CAWSLGLGNTIYF	TGTGCCTGGAGTCTGGGGCTGGGAAACACCATATATTTT
TRBJ2-3	TRBD2	NA	TRBV19	CASRPGLAGPTSTDTQYF	TGTGCCAGTAGACCGGGACTAGCGGGACCCACTAGCACAGATACGCAGTATTTT
TRBJ1-1	NA	NA	TRBV29-1	CSGGRGTGATEAFF	TGCAGCGGTGGGCGGGGTACGGGCGCCACTGAAGCTTTCTTT
TRBJ2-3	NA	NA	TRBV11-2	CASSFSAGITDTQYF	TGTGCCAGCAGCTTTTCGGCAGGGATCACAGATACGCAGTATTTT